The 30 T cell receptor beta chains reported below all come from one sample, sequenced in a study of HIV-infected children after antiretroviral therapy interruption. Treatment denoted: PENTA 11 planned treatment interruption arm or continuous ART arm. The TCR library was built from RNA with a 3' RACE protocol and unique molecular identifiers. TCRdb called the 3' RACE reads again in MiXCR, with one record for every CDR3 protein. This sample has more than 75,000 distinct CDR3 sequences, with roughly 6.4% found just once. Here the sequenced sample was CD45RA+ CD4+ T cells from PBMCs, pooled from several time points, taken from a donor given antiretroviral therapy, either interrupted or continuous. Regarding subset: naive CD4+ CD45RA+ CD45RO- T cells. The receptors derive from a pool of human donors with HIV.

This clonotype was detected ten times or more. The chain couples TRBV28 to TRBJ1-6, with D possibly being TRBD1 (5 bases). V shed 3 bases and J shed 5 bases, with 8 bases lying between them. The CDR3 length is 14 residues. Germline lookup yields CDR1 MDHEN and CDR2 SYDVKM. The CDR3 sequence is CASSFGTDNSPLHF. The CDR3, as DNA: TGTGCCAGCAGTTTCGGGACGGATAATTCACCCCTCCACTTT.

The chain carries TRBV11-2 and TRBJ2-1; 9 bases agree with TRBD1. This CDR3 is built from 19 residues. Germline V gene lookup returns CDR1 SGHAT and CDR2 FQNNGV. Germline trimming cut 4 bases from V and 3 bases from J; bases unmatched to any gene: 16. CDR3 protein: CASSSISGTGLPIYNEQFF. For the CDR3, the DNA is TGTGCCAGCAGCTCAATCTCTGGGACAGGGCTTCCCATCTACAATGAGCAGTTCTTC.

The J gene is TRBJ2-7, the V gene TRBV2; possibly TRBD1 for D (5 bases). The V end lost 8 bases, the J end lost 3 bases, and 8 bases lay between the germline ends. CDR1 is SNHLY, CDR2 FYNNEI, per germline. The CDR3 runs 11 residues. CDR3: CASQGYYEQYF. CDR3 coding DNA: TGTGCCAGCCAGGGCTACTACGAGCAGTACTTC.

The sample holds many counts of this clonotype. The chain combines TRBV2 with TRBJ1-1; TRBD1 aligns across 8 bases. Per the germline V gene, CDR1 is SNHLY and CDR2 is FYNNEI. V lost 8 bases and J lost 7; bases outside the gene matches: 12. The CDR3 covers 14 residues. CDR3 in DNA: TGTGCCAGCCGAATGGACAGGGTAACTAGTGAAGCTTTCTTT. Translated, it gives CASRMDRVTSEAFF.

J is TRBJ2-7 and V is TRBV3-1, with 12 positions matching TRBD2. V was clipped by 4 bases and J by 2 bases; unmatched bases: 3. Germline values: CDR1 LGHDT, CDR2 YNNKEL (reference sequence). The CDR3 consists of 15 residues. The CDR3 here is CASSRLAGDTYEQYF. The DNA for the CDR3 is TGTGCCAGCAGCCGACTAGCGGGGGATACCTACGAGCAGTACTTC.

This clonotype was seen more than once but under ten times. This chain links TRBV6-4 with TRBJ2-7; D not certain. From germline, CDR1 is MRHNA and CDR2 SNTAGT. Trimming cost V 8 bases and J 2 bases, with 10 bases left between them. The CDR3 consists of 12 residues. The CDR3 coding sequence is TGTGCCAGCGAAAGCAGAGCCTACGAGCAGTACTTC. Translation gives CASESRAYEQYF.

This clonotype was observed many times. The chain links TRBV6-2 or TRBV6-3 to TRBJ2-1, with unresolved D. V shed 5 bases and J shed 0 bases, with 14 bases lying between them. Germline V gene sequence: CDR1 MNHEY, CDR2 SVGEGT. The CDR3 is 16 residues long. Here the CDR3 reads CASSRGVTSSYNEQFF. The CDR3, as DNA: TGTGCCAGCAGTAGAGGAGTAACAAGCTCCTACAATGAGCAGTTCTTC.

This clonotype was observed at least ten times. In DNA form, the CDR3 reads TGCAGCGTCCAACTAGCGGGAGGGAGCAATGAGCAGTTCTTC. It yields the protein CSVQLAGGSNEQFF. V and J are TRBV29-1 and TRBJ2-1, with 13 bases fitting TRBD2. The germline CDR1 and CDR2 sequences are SQVTM and ANQGSEA. This CDR3 region has 14 residues. Unmatched junction bases numbered 5, after V lost 6 bases and J lost 6 bases.

Ten or more counts support this clonotype. This chain joins TRBV13 and TRBJ2-2; 10 nucleotides match TRBD2. There are 19 residues in the CDR3. V lost 2 bases and J lost 2; bases outside the gene matches: 11. The germline CDR1 and CDR2 sequences are PRHDT and FYEKMQ (reference sequence). The CDR3 loop reads CASSLQGLAGAINTGELFF. The CDR3 bases are TGTGCCAGCAGCTTACAGGGGCTAGCGGGGGCCATTAACACCGGGGAGCTGTTTTTT.

This clonotype was counted between two and nine times. V usage is TRBV7-9 and J usage is TRBJ2-5, with 11 positions matching TRBD1. With V trimmed by 3 bases and J by 7 bases, 19 bases remained unmatched. The CDR3 extends over 19 amino acids. Germline V lookup: CDR1 SEHNR, CDR2 FQNEAQ (reference sequence). The CDR3 spells CASSFRPRPGGTGGGTQYF. The CDR3 nucleotides are TGTGCCAGCAGCTTCCGTCCCCGCCCCGGCGGGACAGGGGGAGGGACCCAGTACTTC.

This clonotype came up a few times. This rearrangement joins TRBV19 to TRBJ2-2; D gene uncertain. The CDR3 spans 15 residues. CDR1 and CDR2 (germline): LNHDA, SQIVND (reference sequence). Trimming removed 10 bases at V and 3 bases at J, with 18 bases between. The CDR3 region has the DNA TGTGCCACCCGGGCCGACAATAGGCACACCGGGGAGCTGTTTTTT. Translated, it gives CATRADNRHTGELFF. Supplemented by reference TRBV19 and TRBJ2-2, the full variable domain reads DGGITQSPKYLFRKEGQNVTLSCEQNLNHDAMYWYRQDPGQGLRLIYYSQIVNDFQKGDIAEGYSVSREKKESFPLTVTSAQKNPTAFYLCATRADNRHTGELFFGEGSRLTVL.

This clonotype occurred a few times. The chain combines TRBV9 with TRBJ2-1; 8 bases line up with TRBD2. Germline trimming cut 1 base from V and 3 bases from J; bases unmatched to any gene: 3. Germline CDR1 is SGDLS and CDR2 is YYNGEE. The CDR3 has 15 residues. The CDR3 protein is CASSVRAGVYNEQFF. The CDR3 DNA follows: TGTGCCAGCAGCGTACGAGCGGGAGTCTACAATGAGCAGTTCTTC. Full variable domain (rest looked up from reference TRBV9 and TRBJ2-1): DSGVTQTPKHLITATGQRVTLRCSPRSGDLSVYWYQQSLDQGLQFLIQYYNGEERAKGNILERFSAQQFPDLHSELNLSSLELGDSALYFCASSVRAGVYNEQFFGPGTRLTVL.

There are many counts of this clonotype. This chain links TRBV6-4 with TRBJ2-1; D is ambiguous. Trimming pared 0 bases from V and 5 bases from J, leaving 14 bases between. This CDR3 spans 16 amino acids. Germline assignment: CDR1 MRHNA and CDR2 SNTAGT. In nucleotides, the CDR3 is TGTGCCAGCAGTGACTCCCCGGGCCCGAAGAACAATGAGCAGTTCTTC. Amino acids: CASSDSPGPKNNEQFF.

This clonotype appeared a few times. The chain employs TRBV7-9 and TRBJ2-1; D is perhaps TRBD1 (5 bases). The ends were cut back, 5 bases at V and 8 bases at J, with 16 bases in the middle. The CDR3 length is 14 residues. Germline V gene lookup returns CDR1 SEHNR and CDR2 FQNEAQ (reference sequence). CDR3 coding DNA: TGTGCCAGCAGCCGTCTGAGACAGACGGATGAGCAGTTCTTC. This codes for CASSRLRQTDEQFF.

This clonotype appeared many times. CDR3 DNA sequence: TGTGCCAGTAGCGTACAGATTAGCAATCAGCCCCAGCATTTT. The encoded protein is CASSVQISNQPQHF. The V call is TRBV19, the J call TRBJ1-5; D is ambiguous. Germline lookup yields CDR1 LNHDA and CDR2 SQIVND (reference sequence). This CDR3 contains 14 residues. The ends were cut back, 6 bases at V and 0 bases at J, with 9 bases in the middle. Looking up the rest from reference TRBV19 and TRBJ1-5 gives the full variable domain: DGGITQSPKYLFRKEGQNVTLSCEQNLNHDAMYWYRQDPGQGLRLIYYSQIVNDFQKGDIAEGYSVSREKKESFPLTVTSAQKNPTAFYLCASSVQISNQPQHFGDGTRLSIL.

This clonotype appeared many times. This chain connects TRBV19 to TRBJ2-1; 7 nucleotides match TRBD1. This CDR3 region has 15 residues. The germline CDR1 and CDR2 sequences are LNHDA and SQIVND (reference sequence). After removal of 3 bases from V and 3 bases from J, the junction contained 5 bases not matched to a gene. The CDR3 protein is CASSIADRIYNEQFF. In nucleotides, the CDR3 is TGTGCCAGTAGTATTGCGGACAGGATCTACAATGAGCAGTTCTTC.

This clonotype was seen only once. V gene TRBV6-5 combines with J gene TRBJ1-2, with a tentative D call TRBD1 (6 bases). CDR1 MNHEY and CDR2 SVGAGI come from the germline V gene. With 5 bases removed from V and 2 bases from J, the gap between germline ends came to 12 bases. The CDR3 consists of 14 residues. The CDR3 region has the DNA TGTGCCAGCAGTGAATACAGGGTCAACTATGGCTACACCTTC. Its protein is CASSEYRVNYGYTF.

This clonotype was observed at least ten times. The chain has TRBV10-3 and TRBJ2-5, with 7 bases aligning to TRBD1. Losses at the gene ends were 3 bases for V and 5 bases for J; bases not matched to a gene: 9. The germline V gene has CDR1 ENHRY and CDR2 SYGVKD. This CDR3 has 15 amino acids. CDR3 DNA: TGTGCCATCAGTGAAAGGACAGGATTGAGGGAGACCCAGTACTTC. It translates to CAISERTGLRETQYF.

This clonotype has a count of ten or more. The chain uses TRBV29-1 and TRBJ1-2, with 7 bases fitting TRBD1. This CDR3 contains 15 residues. With V trimmed by 2 bases and J by 4 bases, 10 bases remained unmatched. Germline V CDR1 and CDR2: SQVTM, ANQGSEA. This CDR3 is CSVESRDSIFYGYTF. As DNA, the CDR3 is TGCAGCGTTGAAAGTCGGGACAGCATCTTCTATGGCTACACCTTC.

This clonotype came up many times. This sequence joins TRBV20-1 and TRBJ2-7; 8 bases fit TRBD1. Germline CDR1 reads DFQATT; CDR2 reads SNEGSKA (reference sequence). This CDR3 comprises 12 residues. CDR3 in DNA: TGCAGCGCGGGACAGGATCGTCGGGAGCAGTACTTC. It codes for CSAGQDRREQYF.

The sample holds a few counts of this clonotype. The chain employs TRBV19 and TRBJ2-3, with a tentative D call TRBD1 (5 bases). The germline gives CDR1 LNHDA, CDR2 SQIVND (reference sequence). V was trimmed by 7 bases and J by 5 bases, leaving 10 bases between them. The CDR3 is 12 amino acids. The CDR3 loop reads CASTTTGDTQYF. The CDR3 bases are TGTGCCAGTACCACCACAGGAGATACGCAGTATTTT. Based on the CDR3 plus reference TRBV19 and TRBJ2-3, the full variable domain is DGGITQSPKYLFRKEGQNVTLSCEQNLNHDAMYWYRQDPGQGLRLIYYSQIVNDFQKGDIAEGYSVSREKKESFPLTVTSAQKNPTAFYLCASTTTGDTQYFGPGTRLTVL.

A word on this clonotype: A read error may produce the germline difference seen at one junction end. The V and J genes are TRBV15 and TRBJ2-4; 8 bases line up with TRBD2. CDR3 length: 15 residues. Germline lookup yields CDR1 LNHNV and CDR2 YYDKDF (reference sequence). CDR3 in amino acids: CATSRGLGRGVRRDF. The CDR3 coding sequence is TGTGCCACCAGCAGGGGACTAGGGCGGGGGGTCCGGAGGGACTTC.

This clonotype showed up many times. The genes are TRBV10-2 and TRBJ1-2; D might be TRBD1 (5 bases). CDR3 length equals 14 residues. The V gene lost 0 bases and the J gene lost 4 bases, with 9 bases spanning the gap. Germline CDR1 reads WSHSY; CDR2 reads SAAADI. CDR3 nucleotides: TGCGCCAGCAGTGAGTCGGAGGGGCTCTATGGCTACACCTTC. Translated: CASSESEGLYGYTF.

This clonotype was observed many times. V and J are TRBV7-2 and TRBJ2-1; D is possibly TRBD1 or TRBD2 (5 bases each). V was cut by 6 bases and J by 9 bases, with 15 bases left in between. The germline V gene encodes CDR1 SGHTA and CDR2 FQGNSA. This CDR3 has 13 residues. The CDR3 protein is CASRRGAGTEQFF. The CDR3, as DNA: TGTGCCAGCAGACGTGGGGCAGGGACTGAGCAGTTCTTC.

There are many counts of this clonotype. The rearrangement joins TRBV29-1 to TRBJ1-2; D uncertain. Trimming took off 8 bases at V and 0 bases at J, with 16 bases between the two ends. CDR3 length: 14 amino acids. Germline assignment: CDR1 SQVTM and CDR2 ANQGSEA. The CDR3 DNA sequence: TGCAGCACAGATCGCGGGGAACCTAACTATGGCTACACCTTC. Translated, it gives CSTDRGEPNYGYTF.

This clonotype was recorded many times. The chain carries TRBV4-1 and TRBJ2-7; D not certain. The V and J ends lost 0 bases and 1 base respectively, with 7 bases between them. The CDR3 runs to 14 residues. Germline CDR1 is MGHRA and CDR2 is YSYEKL. DNA for the CDR3: TGCGCCAGCAGCCAAGATGGGCTTTCCTACGAGCAGTACTTC. Its protein product is CASSQDGLSYEQYF.

This clonotype was detected many times. The chain couples TRBV2 to TRBJ2-3; TRBD1 might be the D (5 bases). Trimming left V 2 bases short and J 2 bases short, with 14 bases between. Per germline, CDR1 SNHLY and CDR2 FYNNEI. CDR3 length: 16 residues. CDR3 bases: TGTGCCAGCAGTGAAAGGGGCAGAACAAACACAGATACGCAGTATTTT. Translation: CASSERGRTNTDTQYF. Looking up the rest from reference TRBV2 and TRBJ2-3 gives the full variable domain: EPEVTQTPSHQVTQMGQEVILRCVPISNHLYFYWYRQILGQKVEFLVSFYNNEISEKSEIFDDQFSVERPDGSNFTLKIRSTKLEDSAMYFCASSERGRTNTDTQYFGPGTRLTVL.

This clonotype was seen at least ten times. The V gene is TRBV3-1, the J gene TRBJ2-1; TRBD1 matches 9 bases. In germline, CDR1 is LGHDT, CDR2 YNNKEL (reference sequence). Germline trimming cut 3 bases from V and 8 bases from J; bases unmatched to any gene: 2. The CDR3 extends over 13 amino acids. This CDR3 reads CASSQDRGDEQFF. Written as DNA, the CDR3 is TGTGCCAGCAGCCAGGACAGGGGTGATGAGCAGTTCTTC.

Sample share makes this clonotype medium-sized. The rearrangement joins TRBV20-1 to TRBJ2-1; D is possibly TRBD2 (7 bases). This CDR3 is 15 amino acids long. V was clipped by 6 bases and J by 0 bases, with 15 bases between them. CDR1 and CDR2 from the germline V gene are DFQATT and SNEGSKA (reference sequence). CDR3 DNA sequence: TGCAGTGCGGGCGGGGGACACAGCTCCTACAATGAGCAGTTCTTC. Amino acid sequence: CSAGGGHSSYNEQFF.

This clonotype was detected ten times or more. The chain combines TRBV5-6 with TRBJ1-1, with D hard to call. Per the germline V gene, CDR1 is SGHDT and CDR2 is YYEEEE. The CDR3 covers 12 residues. V was pared by 0 bases and J by 9 bases, with 9 bases between. CDR3 region: CASSLGPLKAFF. As DNA, the CDR3 is TGTGCCAGCAGCTTGGGACCGCTAAAAGCTTTCTTT.